The 2 T cell receptor beta chains in this list originate from one sample, sequenced in a study of T cell clones after liver transplantation. Sequencing used immunoSEQ multiplex PCR; TCRdb keeps in-frame clones, though not all of them. Among 25,000 to 40,000 clones, 90% to 95% were seen once, and the ten largest hold roughly 26%. The material was CD8+ T cells from blood, obtained 12 months after liver transplant. These receptor sequences come from a human patient who received a liver transplant. Some T cells may have come from the graft donor.

The chain recombines TRBV27 with TRBJ2-1; weak D call: TRBD1 (6 bases). Trimming took 3 bases from V and 6 from J, leaving 12 bases between them. The CDR3 length is 14 residues. Germline V gene sequence: CDR1 MNHEY, CDR2 SMNVEV (reference sequence). The CDR3 region is CASSFSLGGNEQFF. The CDR3 DNA reads as TGTGCCAGCAGTTTCTCACTAGGGGGCAATGAGCAGTTCTTC.

Points on this clone: A junction boundary mismatches the germline segment, possibly from a read error. V is TRBV7-9 and J is TRBJ2-1; D is perhaps TRBD2 (5 bases). The germline V gene encodes CDR1 SEHNR and CDR2 FQNEAQ (reference sequence). This CDR3 has 15 amino acids. CDR3 bases: TGTGCCAGCAGCCTAGCCGGAAAAGGATACAATGAGCAGTTCTTC. Amino acid sequence: CASSLAGKGYNEQFF.